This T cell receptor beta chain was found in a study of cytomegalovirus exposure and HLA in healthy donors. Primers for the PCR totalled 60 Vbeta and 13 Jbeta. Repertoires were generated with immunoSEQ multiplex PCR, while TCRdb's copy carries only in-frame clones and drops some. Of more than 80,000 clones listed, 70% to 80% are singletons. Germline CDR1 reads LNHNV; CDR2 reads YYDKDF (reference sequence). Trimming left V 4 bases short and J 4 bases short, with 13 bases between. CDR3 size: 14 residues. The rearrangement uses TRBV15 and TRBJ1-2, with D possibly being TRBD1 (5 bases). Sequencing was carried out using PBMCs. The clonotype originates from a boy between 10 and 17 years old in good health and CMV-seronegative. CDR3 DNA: TGTGCCACCAGCATAAACTGGGGGGTCTATGGCTACACCTTC. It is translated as CATSINWGVYGYTF.